A selection of T cell receptor beta chains follows, all from one sample in a study of cytomegalovirus exposure and HLA in healthy donors. Libraries were prepared by immunoSEQ multiplex PCR; TCRdb keeps only in-frame clonotypes and omits some of them. Here the sample table reports tens of thousands of clones. The sample was PBMCs. The receptors derive from a female donor in good health and CMV-seronegative. The CDR3 runs from the conserved cysteine through the conserved F or W. The D gene is left open where the match is weak.

TRBJ1-1,TRBD1,TRBV7-9,CASSPRQGAGEDTEAFF,TGTGCCAGCAGCCCCCGACAGGGGGCGGGGGAGGACACTGAAGCTTTCTTT
TRBJ2-5,TRBD2,TRBV4-3,CASSQELLAGGRGETQYF,TGCGCCAGCAGCCAAGAACTACTAGCGGGGGGGCGGGGAGAGACCCAGTACTTC
TRBJ2-2,NA,TRBV7-9,CASSSPSLGSAPGTGELFF,TGTGCCAGCAGCTCCCCGTCCCTCGGCAGCGCTCCGGGCACCGGGGAGCTGTTTTTT
TRBJ1-1,NA,TRBV5-5,CASSSQQVQMNTEAFF,TGTGCCAGCAGCTCCCAACAGGTACAAATGAACACTGAAGCTTTCTTT
TRBJ1-2,TRBD1,TRBV30,CAWTRDRSGYTF,TGTGCCTGGACCCGGGACAGGAGTGGCTACACCTTC
TRBJ1-1,NA,TRBV5-1,CASSEVPTGSEAFF,TGCGCCAGCAGTGAAGTGCCCACGGGGTCCGAAGCTTTCTTT
TRBJ2-5,NA,TRBV6-5,CASSYSPSQETQYF,TGTGCCAGCAGTTACAGTCCGAGCCAAGAGACCCAGTACTTC
TRBJ2-7,NA,TRBV1,CTSSPKPPEIEDEQYF,TGCACCAGCAGCCCAAAACCGCCCGAAATAGAGGACGAGCAGTACTTC
TRBJ2-7,TRBD1,TRBV7-8,CASSFSGTGGYEQYF,TGTGCCAGCAGCTTCTCCGGGACAGGGGGCTACGAGCAGTACTTC
TRBJ2-2,NA,TRBV15,CATSRATGTRTGELFF,TGTGCCACCAGCAGAGCGACAGGGACTCGCACCGGGGAGCTGTTTTTT
TRBJ2-1,TRBD2,TRBV6-5,CASSRAGGPVEQFF,TGTGCCAGCTCCCGAGCGGGAGGGCCTGTTGAGCAGTTCTTC
TRBJ1-3,NA,TRBV5-1,CASSLDSSGNTIYF,TGCGCCAGCAGCCTGGACAGCTCTGGAAACACCATATATTTT
TRBJ2-7,TRBD2,TRBV5-1,CASSSSLAGVTYEQYF,TGCGCCAGCAGCTCCTCGCTAGCGGGAGTAACCTACGAGCAGTACTTC
TRBJ1-2,TRBD1,TRBV7-2,CASSLGQGLYGYTF,TGTGCCAGCAGCTTGGGACAGGGTCTCTATGGCTACACCTTC
TRBJ1-4,TRBD1,TRBV18,CASSSGTGDEKLFF,TGTGCCAGCTCATCCGGGACAGGGGACGAAAAACTGTTTTTT
TRBJ2-7,NA,TRBV7-9,CASSFRGGRESFYEQYF,TGTGCCAGCAGCTTCCGGGGAGGCCGAGAGAGCTTCTACGAGCAGTACTTC
TRBJ2-1,TRBD1,TRBV5-1,CASSGQGNNNEQFF,TGCGCCAGCAGTGGACAGGGTAATAACAATGAGCAGTTCTTC